This T cell receptor beta chain is from a study of blood T cell repertoires in COVID-19. Study at large: Collection of acute and convalescent COVID-19 samples took place in the United States, Italy and Spain. PBMCs, B-cell-depleted T cells, or T cells provided the cDNA or gDNA that made up the material.

CDR3 length: 14 residues. CDR1 GTSNPN and CDR2 SVGIG come from the germline V gene (reference sequence). The V gene end was trimmed by 2 bases and the J gene end by 5 bases; junction bases not matched to a gene: 6. Per the original methods: Researchers report that nucleated cell counts were estimated from reference gene primer amplification. Assay used: immunoSEQ multiplex PCR; TCRdb lists only in-frame clones, some missing. V and J calls and clone size are as listed in that table; D and trimming were resolved from the DNA. The data show 200,000 to 250,000 clones, with 70% to 85% seen just once and more than 1.2% held by the top ten.

The rearrangement uses TRBV30 and TRBJ1-5, with 7 bases lining up with TRBD1. Sequencing used peripheral blood. The source of this sequence is a middle-aged woman who had recovered from COVID-19. As DNA, the CDR3 is TGTGCCTGGAGTCAGGGGGGACCTTATCAGCCCCAGCATTTT. Its protein product is CAWSQGGPYQPQHF. The complete variable domain, with remaining parts taken from reference TRBV30 and TRBJ1-5, reads SQTIHQWPATLVQPVGSPLSLECTVEGTSNPNLYWYRQAAGRGLQLLFYSVGIGQISSEVPQNLSASRPQDRQFILSSKKLLLSDSGFYLCAWSQGGPYQPQHFGDGTRLSIL.